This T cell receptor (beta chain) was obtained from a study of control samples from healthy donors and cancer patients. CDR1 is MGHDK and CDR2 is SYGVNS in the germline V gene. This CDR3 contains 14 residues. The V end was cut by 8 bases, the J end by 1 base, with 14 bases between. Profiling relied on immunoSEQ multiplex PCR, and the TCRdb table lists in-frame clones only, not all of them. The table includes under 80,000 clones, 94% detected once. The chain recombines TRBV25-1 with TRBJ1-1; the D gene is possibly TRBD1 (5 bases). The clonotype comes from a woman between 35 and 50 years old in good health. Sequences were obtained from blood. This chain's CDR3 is CASRKAGGNTEAFF. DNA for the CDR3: TGTGCCAGCCGTAAAGCGGGGGGGAACACTGAAGCTTTCTTT.